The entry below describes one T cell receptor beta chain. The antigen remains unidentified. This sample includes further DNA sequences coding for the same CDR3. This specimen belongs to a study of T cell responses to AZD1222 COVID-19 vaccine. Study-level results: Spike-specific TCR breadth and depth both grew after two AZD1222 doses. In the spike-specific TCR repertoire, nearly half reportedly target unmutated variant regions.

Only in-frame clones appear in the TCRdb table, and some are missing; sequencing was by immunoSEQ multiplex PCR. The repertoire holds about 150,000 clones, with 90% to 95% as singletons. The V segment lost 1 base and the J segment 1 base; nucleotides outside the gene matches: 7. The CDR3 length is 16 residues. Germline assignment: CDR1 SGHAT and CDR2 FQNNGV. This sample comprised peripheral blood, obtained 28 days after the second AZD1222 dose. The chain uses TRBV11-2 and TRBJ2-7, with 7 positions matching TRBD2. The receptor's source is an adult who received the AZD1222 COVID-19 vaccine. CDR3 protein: CASSLVGLAASYEQYF. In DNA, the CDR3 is TGTGCCAGCAGCTTAGTAGGGCTAGCGGCATCCTACGAGCAGTACTTC.